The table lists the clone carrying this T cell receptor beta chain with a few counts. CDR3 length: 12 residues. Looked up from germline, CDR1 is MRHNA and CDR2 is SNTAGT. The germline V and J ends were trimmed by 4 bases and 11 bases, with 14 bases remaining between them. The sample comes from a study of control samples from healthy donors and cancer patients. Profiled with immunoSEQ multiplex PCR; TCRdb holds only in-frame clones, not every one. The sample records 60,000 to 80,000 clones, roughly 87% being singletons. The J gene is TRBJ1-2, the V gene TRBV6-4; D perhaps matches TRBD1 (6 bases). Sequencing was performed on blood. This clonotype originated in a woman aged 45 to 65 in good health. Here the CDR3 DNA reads TGTGCCAGCAGTGCCCCCGCAGGGGAGTACACCTTC. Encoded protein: CASSAPAGEYTF.